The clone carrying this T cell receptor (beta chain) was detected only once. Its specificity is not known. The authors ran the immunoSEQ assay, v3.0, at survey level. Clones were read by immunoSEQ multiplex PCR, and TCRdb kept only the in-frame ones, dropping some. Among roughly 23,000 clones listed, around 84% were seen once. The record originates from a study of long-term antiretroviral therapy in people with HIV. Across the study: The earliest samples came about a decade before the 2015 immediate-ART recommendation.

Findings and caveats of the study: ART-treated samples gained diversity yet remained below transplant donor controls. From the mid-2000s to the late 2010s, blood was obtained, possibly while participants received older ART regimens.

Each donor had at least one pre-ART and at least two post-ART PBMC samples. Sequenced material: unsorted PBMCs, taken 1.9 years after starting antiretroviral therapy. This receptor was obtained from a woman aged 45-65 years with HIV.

The CDR3 loop reads CASSLGHGGTEAFF. The CDR3 DNA sequence: TGTGCCAGCAGCTTAGGGCATGGGGGGACTGAAGCTTTCTTT. The V and J genes are TRBV7-6 and TRBJ1-1, with a tentative D call TRBD1 (5 bases). CDR3 size: 14 residues. Trimming shortened V by 1 base and J by 5 bases, and 11 bases separated the two germline ends. Germline values: CDR1 SGHVS, CDR2 FNYEAQ.